These T cell receptor beta chains were read from a single sample in a study of PD-1 blockade in classical Hodgkin lymphoma. Here immunoSEQ multiplex PCR was the method, and the copy in TCRdb shows in-frame clones only, minus some. Of 25,000 to 35,000 clones listed, approximately 81% are singletons. The material sequenced was CD4+ T cells from blood, taken before the fourth cycle of nivolumab. All receptors come from a human donor with classical Hodgkin lymphoma. Each CDR3 is given with its conserved first and last residue. The order of the fields is CDR3 DNA, CDR3 protein, clone size, V gene, J gene, D gene. D genes are given only for firm matches. Clone size is not always given. Where it is, it says once, few, many or a class for expanded clones.

DNA: TGTGCCAGCAGGTCAGGTCAAAGGGGCTGGCAGCCCCAGCATTTT
CDR3: CASRSGQRGWQPQHF
size: NA
V: TRBV6-6
J: TRBJ1-5
D: NA

DNA: TGTGCCAGCAGTTTAGCTCTTATGAACACTGAAGCTTTCTTT
CDR3: CASSLALMNTEAFF
size: NA
V: TRBV28
J: TRBJ1-1
D: NA

DNA: TGCGCCAGCAGCTTGATCGGGGGAAATGAGCAGTTCTTC
CDR3: CASSLIGGNEQFF
size: NA
V: TRBV5-1
J: TRBJ2-1
D: NA

DNA: TGTGCCAGCAGCTTAGCTCATCAAGAGACCCAGTACTTC
CDR3: CASSLAHQETQYF
size: NA
V: TRBV7-9
J: TRBJ2-5
D: NA

DNA: TGCGCCAGCAGCTTAGGACAGGCTAATTATGAAGCTTTCTTT
CDR3: CASSLGQANYEAFF
size: NA
V: TRBV5-1
J: TRBJ1-1
D: TRBD1

DNA: TGTGCCAGCAGACGGGGGATACAAGAGACCCAGTACTTC
CDR3: CASRRGIQETQYF
size: NA
V: TRBV6-5
J: TRBJ2-5
D: NA

DNA: TGTGCCAGCTCACCACTCAGGGGCAATGAGCAGTTCTTC
CDR3: CASSPLRGNEQFF
size: NA
V: TRBV18
J: TRBJ2-1
D: NA

DNA: TGTGCCAGCAGTGCGCTAGCGGGGGTCGGAGAGACCCAGTACTTC
CDR3: CASSALAGVGETQYF
size: NA
V: TRBV6-1
J: TRBJ2-5
D: TRBD2

DNA: TGTGCCAGCAGCGTAGTACAGGGGGCTGAAGCTTTCTTT
CDR3: CASSVVQGAEAFF
size: NA
V: TRBV9
J: TRBJ1-1
D: TRBD1

DNA: TGTGCCAGCAGCCCCCTAGGGGGCTCATACAATGAGCAGTTCTTC
CDR3: CASSPLGGSYNEQFF
size: NA
V: TRBV7-9
J: TRBJ2-1
D: TRBD1

DNA: TGCGCCAGCAGCCCAGTGGTGCTGGGACAGGGCCAAAGTTCCCAGTACTTC
CDR3: CASSPVVLGQGQSSQYF
size: NA
V: TRBV5-1
J: TRBJ2-5
D: TRBD1

DNA: TGTGCCAGCAGTCCCCTATACGGAATTCAGGATTTGGCTGAAGCTTTCTTT
CDR3: CASSPLYGIQDLAEAFF
size: NA
V: TRBV27
J: TRBJ1-1
D: NA

DNA: TGCGCCAGCAGCTTGGGACCGACGAACACTGAAGCTTTCTTT
CDR3: CASSLGPTNTEAFF
size: NA
V: TRBV5-1
J: TRBJ1-1
D: NA

DNA: TGTGCCAGTAGTATATCTACAGGGATTCTGAACACTGAAGCTTTCTTT
CDR3: CASSISTGILNTEAFF
size: NA
V: TRBV19
J: TRBJ1-1
D: NA

DNA: TGCGCCAGCAGCCAAGAAGGACTAGGAGTCACCGGGGAGCTGTTTTTT
CDR3: CASSQEGLGVTGELFF
size: NA
V: TRBV4-1
J: TRBJ2-2
D: TRBD2

DNA: TGTGCCAGCAGCTTAGATGAAGGGGGCTATGATACCGGGGAGCTGTTTTTT
CDR3: CASSLDEGGYDTGELFF
size: NA
V: TRBV11-3
J: TRBJ2-2
D: TRBD1

DNA: TGTGCCAGCAGTTTAGGGGGCTATGGCTACACCTTC
CDR3: CASSLGGYGYTF
size: NA
V: TRBV28
J: TRBJ1-2
D: NA

DNA: TGTGCCAGCAGTTGGAAATCCCGGGGGCACTTGGGCAATGAGCAGTTCTTC
CDR3: CASSWKSRGHLGNEQFF
size: NA
V: TRBV7-9
J: TRBJ2-1
D: NA

DNA: TGTGCCAGCAGTTTTGTGGCTAGCGGGGGGGGTGAGCAGTTCTTC
CDR3: CASSFVASGGGEQFF
size: NA
V: TRBV28
J: TRBJ2-1
D: TRBD2

DNA: TGTGCCAGAAGCTTGAGGAACACCTACGAGCAGTACTTC
CDR3: CARSLRNTYEQYF
size: NA
V: TRBV5-3
J: TRBJ2-7
D: NA

DNA: TGCGCCAGCAGCCGCCCGGGGGGGCAGGGAGATACGCAGTATTTT
CDR3: CASSRPGGQGDTQYF
size: NA
V: TRBV5-1
J: TRBJ2-3
D: TRBD2

DNA: TGCGCCAGCAGCTTGATGGCAGGGCTCTACAATGAGCAGTTCTTC
CDR3: CASSLMAGLYNEQFF
size: NA
V: TRBV5-1
J: TRBJ2-1
D: NA

DNA: TGCGCCAGCAGCTTGGCCGGGACAACTAATGAAAAACTGTTTTTT
CDR3: CASSLAGTTNEKLFF
size: NA
V: TRBV5-1
J: TRBJ1-4
D: NA

DNA: TGCGCCAGCAGCTTCGAGGGGGGGAACACCGGGGAGCTGTTTTTT
CDR3: CASSFEGGNTGELFF
size: NA
V: TRBV5-1
J: TRBJ2-2
D: NA

DNA: TGTGCCAGCAGCTTACACGGTATAGGGCAGAAGAACACTGAAGCTTTCTTT
CDR3: CASSLHGIGQKNTEAFF
size: few
V: TRBV7-8
J: TRBJ1-1
D: NA

DNA: TGCGCCAGCAGTTGGGACAGGGCGGGCACCGGGGAGCTGTTTTTT
CDR3: CASSWDRAGTGELFF
size: few
V: TRBV5-1
J: TRBJ2-2
D: TRBD1

DNA: TGTGCCAGCGGGTTAGGGGGTAGGTCTGGCAATCAGCCCCAGCATTTT
CDR3: CASGLGGRSGNQPQHF
size: NA
V: TRBV6-6
J: TRBJ1-5
D: NA

DNA: TGCGCCAGCAGCGGCGAGACAGGAGTGGCTGGCTACACCTTC
CDR3: CASSGETGVAGYTF
size: NA
V: TRBV5-1
J: TRBJ1-2
D: NA

DNA: TGTGCCAGCACTCAAAGGGGGAGCTCCTATAATTCACCCCTCCACTTT
CDR3: CASTQRGSSYNSPLHF
size: NA
V: TRBV6-6
J: TRBJ1-6
D: NA

DNA: TGTGCCAGCAGTTACTGGACAGGGACTAACTATGGCTACACCTTC
CDR3: CASSYWTGTNYGYTF
size: NA
V: TRBV6-5
J: TRBJ1-2
D: TRBD1

DNA: TGTGCCAGCAGCTTTACAGGGGGCAATTCACCCCTCCACTTT
CDR3: CASSFTGGNSPLHF
size: NA
V: TRBV11-2
J: TRBJ1-6
D: TRBD1

DNA: TGCGCCAGCAGCGGGGGACAGCTTAATGAAAAACTGTTTTTT
CDR3: CASSGGQLNEKLFF
size: NA
V: TRBV5-1
J: TRBJ1-4
D: TRBD1

DNA: TGTGCCAGCAGTTTTGCGAGGGAACAGGGACTGAGATCACCCCTCCACTTT
CDR3: CASSFAREQGLRSPLHF
size: NA
V: TRBV28
J: TRBJ1-6
D: NA

DNA: TGTGCCAGCAGCTTATGGTACAGACAAGAGACCCAGTACTTC
CDR3: CASSLWYRQETQYF
size: NA
V: TRBV7-9
J: TRBJ2-5
D: NA

DNA: TGTGCCAGCAGGGGGGCAGTGGCCACCGGGGAGCTGTTTTTT
CDR3: CASRGAVATGELFF
size: NA
V: TRBV9
J: TRBJ2-2
D: NA

DNA: TGTGCCAGCTCCTTGGGACTGAACTATGGCTACACCTTC
CDR3: CASSLGLNYGYTF
size: NA
V: TRBV7-9
J: TRBJ1-2
D: NA

DNA: TGTGCCATCACAGGGGGCTCTGGCTACACCTTC
CDR3: CAITGGSGYTF
size: few
V: TRBV10-3
J: TRBJ1-2
D: TRBD1

DNA: TGTGCCAGCAGCTTAGAAGGCAGGTTGTATGGCTACACCTTC
CDR3: CASSLEGRLYGYTF
size: NA
V: TRBV7-8
J: TRBJ1-2
D: NA

DNA: TGCGCCAGCAGCCAAGGGGACAGGGGCACAGATACGCAGTATTTT
CDR3: CASSQGDRGTDTQYF
size: NA
V: TRBV4-1
J: TRBJ2-3
D: TRBD1

DNA: TGTGCCAGCACAGGTCCCGGCAGCTCCTACAATGAGCAGTTCTTC
CDR3: CASTGPGSSYNEQFF
size: NA
V: TRBV6-5
J: TRBJ2-1
D: NA

DNA: TGCGCCAGCAGTGGTTCTAGCGGGAGCACAGATACGCAGTATTTT
CDR3: CASSGSSGSTDTQYF
size: NA
V: TRBV10-1
J: TRBJ2-3
D: TRBD2

DNA: TGTGCCAGCAGCGTAGGTCTGGGGACACATAGCTCCTACGAGCAGTACTTC
CDR3: CASSVGLGTHSSYEQYF
size: NA
V: TRBV9
J: TRBJ2-7
D: NA

DNA: TGTGCCAGCAGGTCAACCTCCTACGAGCAGTACTTC
CDR3: CASRSTSYEQYF
size: NA
V: TRBV6-5
J: TRBJ2-7
D: NA

DNA: TGCGCCAGCAGCTTATCCCAGGAAAACACCGGGGAGCTGTTTTTT
CDR3: CASSLSQENTGELFF
size: NA
V: TRBV5-1
J: TRBJ2-2
D: NA

DNA: TGTGCCAGCAGTCCGCCGTTTCGGGGTCTAGTCCGTCGTGGGGCCAACGTCCTGACTTTC
CDR3: CASSPPFRGLVRRGANVLTF
size: NA
V: TRBV28
J: TRBJ2-6
D: NA